This T cell receptor beta chain is from a study of glioma-infiltrating T cells after dendritic cell vaccination. Time point indicated: after dendritic cell vaccination, including at tumor progression/relapse. Selection required adequate fresh-frozen tumor tissue plus more than two years' survival data. None of the glioblastoma patients had an isocitrate dehydrogenase mutation. Using immunoSEQ multiplex PCR, the repertoire was profiled, and TCRdb retains in-frame clones only, with some absent. The repertoire holds 85,000 to 100,000 clones, with about 85% as singletons. Germline assignment: CDR1 SNHLY and CDR2 FYNNEI. With termini counted, the CDR3 has 11 amino acids. This clone has a handful of counts. The CDR3 does not end in the conserved phenylalanine or tryptophan, so this is likely a read error. The limits of the CDR3 on the DNA are not certain, so only TCRdb's listed CDR3 is given.

This TCR came from a human donor with glioblastoma. Specimen: blood, collected after dendritic cell vaccination. The rearrangement links TRBV2 to TRBJ2-7; whether TRBD2, the table's D call, matches the DNA was not checked. CDR3 in amino acids: CASSEFGAGEL.